This section outlines one TCR beta chain sequence together with its context. No antigen is known for it. From germline, CDR1 is LNHDA and CDR2 SQIVND (reference sequence). The length of the CDR3 is 16 residues. Trimming removed 8 bases at V and 2 bases at J, with 19 bases between. Time point given: persistent/refractory GD, antithyroid drugs over 5 years with positive TRAb. From PBMCs, RNA was extracted and then used to make the TCR library. EDTA tubes held 7 to 9 milliliters of peripheral blood from each patient. These data are taken from a study of regulatory T cells in long-lasting Graves disease. Study at large: A definition of persistent Graves' disease required over 5 years of antithyroid drugs plus positive TSH receptor antibodies. Regarding the study as a whole: Favored usage of TRBV28, TRBJ1-2 and TRBJ2-5 was recorded in persistent disease.

Assembly of TCR beta libraries relied on iRepertoire HTBI primers together with Arm-PCR of CDR3 regions. In the study's own analysis: The samples included roughly 61 TRBV and 15 or so TRBJ segments. TCRdb analysed the multiplex PCR reads with MiXCR anew, one entry per CDR3 protein. TCRdb assigned the V and J calls; the authors' analysis was not used. Among about 660,000 distinct CDR3 sequences listed, about 32% were seen once. This rearrangement joins TRBV19 to TRBJ2-1, with D tentatively TRBD2 (5 bases). The receptor comes from a female donor with Graves disease. This specimen consisted of peripheral blood mononuclear cells (PBMCs), obtained when the disease was refractory, from a patient treated with antithyroid drugs. The CDR3 nucleotides read TGTGCCAGTCAATCCGGAGTGGGAGATCCCTACAATGAGCAGTTCTTC. This encodes CASQSGVGDPYNEQFF.